This TCR beta chain emerged from a study of T cell responses to AZD1222 COVID-19 vaccine. General study findings and limits: White British donors predominated, females outnumbered males, and clonal diversity was possibly underestimated. Repertoires in all cases were sampled only once the peak T cell response had passed.

Libraries were prepared by immunoSEQ multiplex PCR; TCRdb keeps only in-frame clonotypes and omits some of them. The sample lists fewer than 75,000 clones, around 86% seen once, with approximately 19% in the top ten. The germline CDR1 and CDR2 sequences are MNHNY and SVGAGI (reference sequence). This CDR3 comprises 17 residues. V dropped 5 bases and J dropped 1; count of bases not matched to a gene: 6. Points on this clone: Its cognate antigen is unknown.

The clonotype originates from an adult in good health. The sequences come from peripheral blood, collected on day 0 of AZD1222 vaccination. V gene TRBV6-6 combines with J gene TRBJ1-5; 12 bases agree with TRBD1. CDR3 in amino acids: CASSPGQGAQSNQPQHF. DNA of the CDR3: TGTGCCAGCAGTCCGGGACAGGGGGCGCAGAGCAATCAGCCCCAGCATTTT.